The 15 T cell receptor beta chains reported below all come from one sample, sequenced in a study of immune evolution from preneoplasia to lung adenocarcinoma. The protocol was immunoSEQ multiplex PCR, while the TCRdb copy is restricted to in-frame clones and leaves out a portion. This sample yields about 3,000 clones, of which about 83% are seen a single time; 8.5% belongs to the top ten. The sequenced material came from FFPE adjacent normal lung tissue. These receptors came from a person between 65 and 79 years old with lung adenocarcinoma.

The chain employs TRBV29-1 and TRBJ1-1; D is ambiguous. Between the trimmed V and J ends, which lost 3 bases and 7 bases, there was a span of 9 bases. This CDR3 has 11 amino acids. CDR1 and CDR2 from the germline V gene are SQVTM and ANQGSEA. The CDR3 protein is CSVEGLHEAFF. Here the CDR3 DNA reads TGCAGCGTTGAGGGTCTCCATGAAGCTTTCTTT. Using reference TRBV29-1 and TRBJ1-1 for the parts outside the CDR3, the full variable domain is SAVISQKPSRDICQRGTSLTIQCQVDSQVTMMFWYRQQPGQSLTLIATANQGSEATYESGFVIDKFPISRPNLTFSTLTVSNMSPEDSSIYLCSVEGLHEAFFGQGTRLTVV.

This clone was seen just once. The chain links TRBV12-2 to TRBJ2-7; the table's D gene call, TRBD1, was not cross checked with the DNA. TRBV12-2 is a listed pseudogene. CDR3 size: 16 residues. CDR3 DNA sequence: TGTGCAAGTCGCTTTTGTGTTGGGCCAAGCTCCTACGAGCAGTACTTC. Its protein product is CASRFCVGPSSYEQYF.

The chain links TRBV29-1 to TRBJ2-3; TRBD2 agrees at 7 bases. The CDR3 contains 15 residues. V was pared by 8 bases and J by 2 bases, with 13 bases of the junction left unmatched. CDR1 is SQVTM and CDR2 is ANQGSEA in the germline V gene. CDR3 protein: CSSIPGAGVTDTQYF. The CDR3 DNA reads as TGCAGCTCAATACCCGGGGCGGGAGTCACAGATACGCAGTATTTT.

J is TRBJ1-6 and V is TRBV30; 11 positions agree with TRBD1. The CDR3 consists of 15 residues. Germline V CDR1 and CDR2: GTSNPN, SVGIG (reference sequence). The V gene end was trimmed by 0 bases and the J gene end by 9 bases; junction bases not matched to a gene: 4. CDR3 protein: CAWSVPGTGGSPLHF. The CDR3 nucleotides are TGTGCCTGGAGTGTACCCGGGACAGGGGGTTCACCCCTCCACTTT.

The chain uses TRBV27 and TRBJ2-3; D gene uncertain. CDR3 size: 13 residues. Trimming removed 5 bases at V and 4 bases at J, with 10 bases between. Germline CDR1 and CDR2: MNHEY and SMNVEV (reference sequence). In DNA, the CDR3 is TGTGCCAGCAGTCTAAAGCGCGCAGATACGCAGTATTTT. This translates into CASSLKRADTQYF.

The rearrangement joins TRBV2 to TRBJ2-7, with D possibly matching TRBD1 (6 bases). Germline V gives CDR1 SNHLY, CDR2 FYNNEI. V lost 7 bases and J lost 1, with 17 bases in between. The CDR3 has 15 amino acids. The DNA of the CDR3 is TGTGCCAGCACCCTGGACAGTCTCAATTCCTACGAGCAGTACTTC. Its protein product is CASTLDSLNSYEQYF.

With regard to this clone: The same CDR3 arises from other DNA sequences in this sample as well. The CDR3 sequence is CASSVVNIGELFF. DNA of the CDR3: TGTGCCAGCAGCGTAGTTAATATCGGGGAGCTGTTTTTT. V usage is TRBV9 and J usage is TRBJ2-2; no clear D gene. The V end was cut by 0 bases, the J end by 7 bases, with 7 bases between. Per the germline V gene, CDR1 is SGDLS and CDR2 is YYNGEE. The CDR3 is 13 amino acids.

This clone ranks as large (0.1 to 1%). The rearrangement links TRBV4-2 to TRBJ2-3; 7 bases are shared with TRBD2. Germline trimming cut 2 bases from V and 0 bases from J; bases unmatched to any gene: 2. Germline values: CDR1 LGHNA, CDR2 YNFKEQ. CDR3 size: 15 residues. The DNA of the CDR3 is TGTGCCAGCAGCCAAACTAGCGTGAGCACAGATACGCAGTATTTT. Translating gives CASSQTSVSTDTQYF.

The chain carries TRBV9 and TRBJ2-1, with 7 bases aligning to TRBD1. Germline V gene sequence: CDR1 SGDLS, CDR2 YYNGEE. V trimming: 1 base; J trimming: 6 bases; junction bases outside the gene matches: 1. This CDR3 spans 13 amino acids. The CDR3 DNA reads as TGTGCCAGCAGCGTACGGACAGGCAATGAGCAGTTCTTC. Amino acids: CASSVRTGNEQFF.

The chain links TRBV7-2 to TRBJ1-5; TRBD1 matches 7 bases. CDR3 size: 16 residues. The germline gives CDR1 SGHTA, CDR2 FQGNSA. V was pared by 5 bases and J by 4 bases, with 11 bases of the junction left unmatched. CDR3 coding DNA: TGTGCCAGCAGCCCACCCTGGCAGGGGGGGAATCAGCCCCAGCATTTT. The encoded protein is CASSPPWQGGNQPQHF.

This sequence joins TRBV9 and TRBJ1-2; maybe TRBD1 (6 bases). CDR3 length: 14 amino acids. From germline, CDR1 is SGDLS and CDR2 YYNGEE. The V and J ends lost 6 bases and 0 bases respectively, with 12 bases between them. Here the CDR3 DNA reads TGTGCCAGCACCGGACAGTCCTCTAACTATGGCTACACCTTC. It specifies CASTGQSSNYGYTF.

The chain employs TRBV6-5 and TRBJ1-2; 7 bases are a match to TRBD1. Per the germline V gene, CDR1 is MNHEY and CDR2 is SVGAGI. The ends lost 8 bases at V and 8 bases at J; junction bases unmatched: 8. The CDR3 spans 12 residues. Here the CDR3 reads CASQGQDRGYTF. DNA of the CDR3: TGTGCCAGCCAAGGACAGGACCGAGGCTACACCTTC.

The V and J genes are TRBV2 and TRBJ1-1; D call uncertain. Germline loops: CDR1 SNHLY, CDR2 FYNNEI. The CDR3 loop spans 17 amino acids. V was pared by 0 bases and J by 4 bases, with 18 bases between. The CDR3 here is CASSEAMGGRGGTEAFF. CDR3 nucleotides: TGTGCCAGCAGTGAAGCAATGGGCGGTAGAGGTGGCACTGAAGCTTTCTTT.

The CDR3 is CASSPGTGGKSNTGELFF. CDR3 coding DNA: TGCGCCAGCAGCCCCGGGACAGGGGGAAAGTCGAACACCGGGGAGCTGTTTTTT. The chain carries TRBV10-1 and TRBJ2-2; 11 bases map to TRBD1. This CDR3 region has 18 residues. J lost 0 bases, V lost 6 bases, and 9 bases had no gene match. Looked up from germline, CDR1 is WNHNN and CDR2 is SYGVQD (reference sequence).

In DNA form, the CDR3 reads TGTGCCAGCAGCAGAGAGGGGGGAGAGAATTCACCCCTCCACTTT. This gives the protein CASSREGGENSPLHF. This chain links TRBV11-2 with TRBJ1-6, with D possibly TRBD1 on 6 matching bases. Trimming removed 5 bases at V and 7 bases at J, with 15 bases between. The CDR3 runs 15 residues. Per the germline V gene, CDR1 is SGHAT and CDR2 is FQNNGV.